This T cell receptor (beta chain) stems from a study of identical twins. One entry per CDR3 protein results from TCRdb running MiXCR on the 5' RACE reads. The data contain approximately 230,000 distinct CDR3 sequences, over 5.5% of them singletons. CDR3 length equals 14 residues. Trimming pared 5 bases from V and 7 bases from J, leaving 15 bases between. From germline, CDR1 is SGHKS and CDR2 YYEKEE (reference sequence). Study results and limitations: The study found that models underestimated out-of-frame TCR alpha sharing in monozygotic twins.

This clonotype occurred many times. As yet, its antigen is unknown. Another study also made use of these data, one on T cells expressing NK-cell markers. According to that study: A handful of donors showed these clonotypes also leading the CD3+CD56-NKG2C+ fraction.

This chain uses TRBV5-5 with TRBJ2-2, with D possibly TRBD1 on 6 matching bases. The source is a woman between 18 and 29 years old in good health. The sample comprised CD8+ T cells sorted from blood. The CDR3 here is CASRLGPGDGELFF. CDR3 coding DNA: TGTGCCAGCAGACTAGGACCAGGGGACGGGGAGCTGTTTTTT.